The TCR beta chain described here comes from a study of cytomegalovirus exposure and HLA in healthy donors. Germline V lookup: CDR1 MNHNS, CDR2 SASEGT. V dropped 5 bases and J dropped 5; count of bases not matched to a gene: 10. The CDR3 sequence is 15 residues long. The assay was immunoSEQ multiplex PCR, and TCRdb's table has in-frame clones only and misses some. Of tens of thousands of clones in the sample, approximately 90% were seen once. What was sequenced was PBMCs. The receptor's source is a woman aged 18-29 years in good health and CMV-seropositive. The rearrangement links TRBV6-1 to TRBJ2-5, with 8 bases aligning to TRBD1. The CDR3 sequence: CASSSPGQALETQYF. The CDR3 nucleotides are TGTGCCAGCAGTTCTCCGGGACAGGCGTTGGAGACCCAGTACTTC.